The rows below give T cell receptor beta chains drawn from one sample of a study of T cell responses to AZD1222 COVID-19 vaccine. Generated by immunoSEQ multiplex PCR, the TCRdb table keeps only in-frame clones and is missing some. Here the sample spans about 140,000 clones, roughly 92% being singletons. The sequencing here drew on peripheral blood, taken 28 days after the second AZD1222 dose. These receptor sequences come from an adult who received the AZD1222 COVID-19 vaccine. The CDR3 runs from the conserved cysteine through the conserved F or W.

cdr3_aa: CASSWDSSAGNTIYF; v_call: TRBV5-6; j_call: TRBJ1-3
cdr3_aa: CASSFRGDTQYF; v_call: TRBV7-9; j_call: TRBJ2-3
cdr3_aa: CASRTFEQFF; v_call: TRBV10-2; j_call: TRBJ2-1
cdr3_aa: CASSHGQGDEAFF; v_call: TRBV6-5; j_call: TRBJ1-1
cdr3_aa: CASSNPADSYEQYF; v_call: TRBV4-2; j_call: TRBJ2-7
cdr3_aa: CSAYHLGQGVF; v_call: TRBV20-1; j_call: TRBJ1-4
cdr3_aa: CASREDRGQVGVNTEAFF; v_call: TRBV19; j_call: TRBJ1-1
cdr3_aa: CASSIGATGTDTQYF; v_call: TRBV19; j_call: TRBJ2-3
cdr3_aa: CASSLNRQQGARAEQYF; v_call: TRBV27; j_call: TRBJ2-7
cdr3_aa: CASSLGPGAGDTEAFF; v_call: TRBV11-2; j_call: TRBJ1-1
cdr3_aa: CASSLRQLLNEKLFF; v_call: TRBV28; j_call: TRBJ1-4
cdr3_aa: CASSVGPGGDEGYTF; v_call: TRBV9; j_call: TRBJ1-2
cdr3_aa: CASSLAGGAQPQHF; v_call: TRBV5-1; j_call: TRBJ1-5
cdr3_aa: CASRSGGSSYEQYF; v_call: TRBV7-2; j_call: TRBJ2-7
cdr3_aa: CASERRFGHEQYF; v_call: TRBV5-1; j_call: TRBJ2-7
cdr3_aa: CASSIDMNTEAFF; v_call: TRBV19; j_call: TRBJ1-1
cdr3_aa: CASSSAGTGRGNEKLFF; v_call: TRBV5-6; j_call: TRBJ1-4
cdr3_aa: CAISGTSGETGELFF; v_call: TRBV10-3; j_call: TRBJ2-2
cdr3_aa: CASSQTYGGKWGGGYTF; v_call: TRBV5-8; j_call: TRBJ1-2
cdr3_aa: CASTDKPGPRADQPQHF; v_call: TRBV4-2; j_call: TRBJ1-5
cdr3_aa: CASSNGQGGNTIYF; v_call: TRBV5-1; j_call: TRBJ1-3
cdr3_aa: CASSSNGLAVNEQFF; v_call: TRBV27; j_call: TRBJ2-1
cdr3_aa: CASSKDVGTSLPEQFF; v_call: TRBV5-4; j_call: TRBJ2-1
cdr3_aa: CASSLGLAGETQYF; v_call: TRBV7-7; j_call: TRBJ2-5
cdr3_aa: CASSLLGAGGPGNEQFF; v_call: TRBV7-3; j_call: TRBJ2-1
cdr3_aa: CASSTNNEQFF; v_call: TRBV11-3; j_call: TRBJ2-1
cdr3_aa: CASSLQDSSYNEQFF; v_call: TRBV5-1; j_call: TRBJ2-1
cdr3_aa: CSVEPQGNTEAFF; v_call: TRBV29-1; j_call: TRBJ1-1
cdr3_aa: CASSPLGGLNTEAFF; v_call: TRBV27; j_call: TRBJ1-1
cdr3_aa: CASSPIAGGLNNEQFF; v_call: TRBV28; j_call: TRBJ2-1
cdr3_aa: CASSQGQNNNSPLHF; v_call: TRBV4-1; j_call: TRBJ1-6
cdr3_aa: CATSKEPGLEYGYTF; v_call: TRBV15; j_call: TRBJ1-2
cdr3_aa: CASGSETGELFF; v_call: TRBV12-5; j_call: TRBJ2-2
cdr3_aa: CASSGTRTRPRGTYEQYF; v_call: TRBV9; j_call: TRBJ2-7
cdr3_aa: CASSPRGIYYGYTF; v_call: TRBV6-5; j_call: TRBJ1-2
cdr3_aa: CASSWIAGAAYEQYF; v_call: TRBV28; j_call: TRBJ2-7
cdr3_aa: CAISESSSSYNEQFF; v_call: TRBV10-3; j_call: TRBJ2-1
cdr3_aa: CASSSTTPYEQYF; v_call: TRBV6-2/TRBV6-3; j_call: TRBJ2-7
cdr3_aa: CAISEFGVDRRAYEQYF; v_call: TRBV10-3; j_call: TRBJ2-7
cdr3_aa: CSVVRSMNTEAFF; v_call: TRBV29-1; j_call: TRBJ1-1